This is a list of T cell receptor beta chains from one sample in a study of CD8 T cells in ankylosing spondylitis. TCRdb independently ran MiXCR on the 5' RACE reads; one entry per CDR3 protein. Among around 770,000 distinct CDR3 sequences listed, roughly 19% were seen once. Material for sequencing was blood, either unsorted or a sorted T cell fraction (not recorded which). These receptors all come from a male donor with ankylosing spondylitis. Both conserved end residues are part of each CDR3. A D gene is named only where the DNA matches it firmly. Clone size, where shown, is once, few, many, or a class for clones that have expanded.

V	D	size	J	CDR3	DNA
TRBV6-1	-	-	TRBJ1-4	CASSLPGTTEKLFF	TGTGCCAGCAGCCTCCCCGGGACAACAGAAAAACTGTTTTTT
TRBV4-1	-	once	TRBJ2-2	CASSPDANTGELFF	TGCGCCAGCAGCCCCGATGCGAACACCGGGGAGCTGTTTTTT
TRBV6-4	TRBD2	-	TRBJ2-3	CASSEAGEDTQYF	TGTGCCAGCAGTGAAGCGGGGGAAGATACGCAGTATTTT
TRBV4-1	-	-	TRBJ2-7	CASSQEPASLEQYF	TGCGCCAGCAGCCAAGAACCCGCTTCCCTCGAGCAGTACTTC
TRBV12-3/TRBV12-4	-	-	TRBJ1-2	CASSSPDPFYGYTF	TGTGCCAGCAGTTCCCCGGATCCCTTCTATGGCTACACCTTC
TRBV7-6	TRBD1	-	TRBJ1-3	CASSLRLGTGPGNTIYF	TGTGCCAGCAGCTTAAGGCTGGGGACAGGGCCTGGAAACACCATATATTTT
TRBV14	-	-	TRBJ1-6	CASSHRSQPNSPLHF	TGTGCCAGCAGCCATCGGTCCCAGCCCAATTCACCCCTCCACTTT
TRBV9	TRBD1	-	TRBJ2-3	CASSVVSGGTDTQYF	TGTGCCAGCAGCGTAGTATCAGGGGGAACAGATACGCAGTATTTT
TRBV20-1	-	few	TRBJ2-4	CSARDASTRLNIQYF	TGCAGTGCTAGAGATGCTAGCACGAGATTGAACATTCAGTACTTC
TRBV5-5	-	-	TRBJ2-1	CASSPSAVSSYNEQFF	TGTGCCAGCAGCCCCTCGGCCGTTAGCTCCTACAATGAGCAGTTCTTC
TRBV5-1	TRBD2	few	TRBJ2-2	CASSPGLAGSGGELFF	TGCGCCAGCAGCCCTGGACTAGCGGGAAGTGGCGGGGAGCTGTTTTTT
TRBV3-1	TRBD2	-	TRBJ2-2	CASSQEPGRAYGELFF	TGTGCCAGCAGCCAAGAGCCCGGGAGGGCCTACGGGGAGCTGTTTTTT
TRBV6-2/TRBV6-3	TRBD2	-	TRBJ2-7	CASSFIYSGGNSYEQYF	TGTGCCAGCAGTTTCATCTACAGCGGGGGGAACTCCTACGAGCAGTACTTC
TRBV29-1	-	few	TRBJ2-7	CSVRGFNEQYF	TGCAGCGTTCGGGGCTTTAACGAGCAGTACTTC
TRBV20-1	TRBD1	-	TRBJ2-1	CSARARTGNYNEQFF	TGCAGTGCTAGAGCTCGGACAGGAAATTACAATGAGCAGTTCTTC
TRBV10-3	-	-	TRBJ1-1	CAISPPGLGGVGAEAFF	TGTGCCATCAGCCCCCCGGGCCTCGGGGGCGTCGGTGCTGAAGCTTTCTTT
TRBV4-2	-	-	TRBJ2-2	CASSPAGDTGELFF	TGTGCCAGCAGCCCTGCAGGGGACACCGGGGAGCTGTTTTTT
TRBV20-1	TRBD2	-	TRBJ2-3	CSARAGRATDTQYF	TGCAGTGCTAGGGCGGGGAGGGCCACAGATACGCAGTATTTT
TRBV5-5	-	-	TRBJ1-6	CASSPRTAAYNSPLHF	TGTGCCAGCAGCCCACGAACAGCGGCCTATAATTCACCCCTCCACTTT
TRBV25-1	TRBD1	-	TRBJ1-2	CASSAPGQGAGGYTF	TGTGCCAGCAGTGCGCCGGGACAGGGGGCTGGTGGCTACACCTTC
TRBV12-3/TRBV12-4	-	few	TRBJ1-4	CASSRGGGANEKLFF	TGTGCCAGCAGTCGAGGGGGGGGAGCCAATGAAAAACTGTTTTTT
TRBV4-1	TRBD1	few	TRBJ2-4	CASSQQGAGKNIQYF	TGCGCCAGCAGCCAACAGGGGGCGGGCAAAAACATTCAGTACTTC
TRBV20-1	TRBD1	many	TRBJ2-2	CSAREETGGTGELFF	TGCAGTGCTAGAGAGGAGACAGGGGGGACCGGGGAGCTGTTTTTT
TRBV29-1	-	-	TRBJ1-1	CSVESPKGAFF	TGCAGCGTTGAATCACCCAAGGGAGCTTTCTTT
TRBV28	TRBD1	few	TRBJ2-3	CASSPPGTGSFDTQYF	TGTGCCAGCAGTCCGCCAGGGACAGGATCTTTCGATACGCAGTATTTT
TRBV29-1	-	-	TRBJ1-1	CSVGMGLEAFF	TGCAGCGTTGGGATGGGCCTTGAAGCTTTCTTT
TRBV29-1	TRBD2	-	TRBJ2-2	CSVILAGGQNTGELFF	TGCAGCGTTATCCTAGCGGGAGGGCAGAACACCGGGGAGCTGTTTTTT
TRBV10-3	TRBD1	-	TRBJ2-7	CAISDNRQGAGEQYF	TGTGCCATCAGTGACAATAGGCAGGGGGCGGGCGAGCAGTACTTC
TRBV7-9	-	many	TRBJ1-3	CAIRRGGGNTIYF	TGTGCCATCAGGAGGGGCGGTGGAAACACCATATATTTT
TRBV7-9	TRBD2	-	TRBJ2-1	CASSLTSGSAAEQFF	TGTGCCAGCAGCTTGACTAGCGGGAGTGCGGCTGAGCAGTTCTTC
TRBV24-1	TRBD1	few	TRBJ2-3	CATDRDRGGDTQYF	TGTGCCACTGACCGGGACAGGGGTGGTGATACGCAGTATTTT
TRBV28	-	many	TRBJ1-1	CASSLAGEFRAFF	TGTGCCAGCAGTCTGGCGGGCGAGTTTCGAGCTTTCTTT
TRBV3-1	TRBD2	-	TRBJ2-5	CASSQSLAGGQETQYF	TGTGCCAGCAGCCAATCCTTAGCGGGGGGACAAGAGACCCAGTACTTC
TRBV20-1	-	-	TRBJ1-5	CSASFRVNQPQHF	TGCAGTGCTAGTTTCAGGGTCAATCAGCCCCAGCATTTT
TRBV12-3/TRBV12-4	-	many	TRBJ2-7	CASSPVVYEQYF	TGTGCCAGCAGCCCCGTAGTCTACGAGCAGTACTTC
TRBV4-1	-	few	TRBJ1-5	CASSQVVGQPQHF	TGCGCCAGCAGCCAAGTGGTGGGGCAGCCCCAGCATTTT